The 22 T cell receptor beta chains presented below share a single source sample, sequenced in a study of T cell clones after liver transplantation (dated by TCRdb to the late 2010s). Libraries were built with the immunoSEQ multiplex PCR assay. The immuneACCESS repertoire file appears here via TCRdb, limited to in-frame rearrangements. These files lack a portion of the clones; in checked studies, under half of the deficit traces to unresolved V genes, and the cause of the others is not known. The sample includes over 50,000 clones, with 70% to 85% observed a single time. About 8.5% of the sample belongs to the ten largest clones. The time point label corresponds to: pre-transplant. The sequences come from CD4+ T cells from blood, collected before liver transplant. These receptors were obtained from a human donor who received a liver transplant.

V usage is TRBV7-8 and J usage is TRBJ2-1; a possible D gene is TRBD1 (6 bases). The CDR3 extends over 14 amino acids. Germline CDR1 reads SGHVS; CDR2 reads FQNEAQ. Trimming pared 4 bases from V and 9 bases from J, leaving 16 bases between. CDR3 nucleotide sequence: TGTGCCAGCAGCTCCACAGGGTGGTCCACTGAGCAGTTCTTC. Translated, it gives CASSSTGWSTEQFF.

V is TRBV6-6 and J is TRBJ1-3, with D unresolved. Trimming cost V 5 bases and J 6 bases, with 11 bases left between them. Germline V gives CDR1 MNHNY, CDR2 SVGAGI (reference sequence). The CDR3 length is 13 residues. The CDR3 DNA reads as TGTGCCAGCAGTGTGGGCAGAGCAAACACCATATATTTT. It yields the protein CASSVGRANTIYF.

The rearrangement joins TRBV9 to TRBJ2-5, with a tentative D call TRBD2 (6 bases). The germline V and J ends were trimmed by 3 bases and 0 bases, with 9 bases remaining between them. This CDR3 has 14 residues. The germline V gene has CDR1 SGDLS and CDR2 YYNGEE. The CDR3 spells CASSGREHQETQYF. The CDR3 DNA is TGTGCCAGCAGCGGGAGGGAGCACCAAGAGACCCAGTACTTC. The variable domain in full, completed from reference TRBV9 and TRBJ2-5, reads DSGVTQTPKHLITATGQRVTLRCSPRSGDLSVYWYQQSLDQGLQFLIQYYNGEERAKGNILERFSAQQFPDLHSELNLSSLELGDSALYFCASSGREHQETQYFGPGTRLLVL.

CDR3 nucleotide sequence: TGTGCCACCAGCAGAGTAGGGACTCTCTCCTACGAGCAGTACTTC. Its protein product is CATSRVGTLSYEQYF. This chain connects TRBV15 to TRBJ2-7; TRBD2 might be the D (6 bases). Per the germline V gene, CDR1 is LNHNV and CDR2 is YYDKDF (reference sequence). This CDR3 is 15 amino acids long. The ends were cut back, 1 base at V and 0 bases at J, with 10 bases in the middle. The whole variable domain, remainder taken from reference TRBV15 and TRBJ2-7, is DAMVIQNPRYQVTQFGKPVTLSCSQTLNHNVMYWYQQKSSQAPKLLFHYYDKDFNNEADTPDNFQSRRPNTSFCFLDIRSPGLGDTAMYLCATSRVGTLSYEQYFGPGTRLTVT.

This clone has only one observation. This chain uses TRBV19 with TRBJ2-7; D possibly uses TRBD1 or TRBD2 (5 bases each). The CDR3 length is 15 residues. Germline values: CDR1 LNHDA, CDR2 SQIVND (reference sequence). V was shortened by 3 bases and J by 2 bases, with 14 bases between the two germline ends. The CDR3 sequence is CASSISGRGPYEQYF. CDR3 nucleotides: TGTGCCAGTAGTATCTCGGGACGCGGGCCCTACGAGCAGTACTTC.

The chain employs TRBV2 and TRBJ2-1, with a possible D match to TRBD1 (5 bases). This CDR3 is 17 amino acids long. Germline V gene data show CDR1 as SNHLY and CDR2 as FYNNEI. The V end lost 8 bases, the J end lost 4 bases, and 24 bases lay between the germline ends. The DNA of the CDR3 is TGTGCCAGCTGGGTGACAGTCATTATAGACGGTTACAATGAGCAGTTCTTC. It is translated as CASWVTVIIDGYNEQFF.

Here the CDR3 reads CASSLRRGDYGYTF. CDR3 in DNA: TGCGCCAGCAGCTTGCGGCGCGGAGACTATGGCTACACCTTC. The chain carries TRBV5-1 and TRBJ1-2; no definite D call. The ends were cut back, 1 base at V and 3 bases at J, with 10 bases in the middle. Germline assignment: CDR1 SGHRS and CDR2 YFSETQ. The CDR3 is 14 residues long. The entire variable domain, with the rest obtained from reference TRBV5-1 and TRBJ1-2, is as follows: KAGVTQTPRYLIKTRGQQVTLSCSPISGHRSVSWYQQTPGQGLQFLFEYFSETQRNKGNFPGRFSGRQFSNSRSEMNVSTLELGDSALYLCASSLRRGDYGYTFGSGTRLTVV.

This clone was seen once. The chain joins TRBV6-6 to TRBJ2-7; no clear D. V was cut by 0 bases and J by 1 base, with 13 bases left in between. The CDR3 has 16 residues. Looked up from germline, CDR1 is MNHNY and CDR2 is SVGAGI (reference sequence). The CDR3 loop is CASSYSSGTHSYEQYF. DNA for the CDR3: TGTGCCAGCAGTTACTCGTCCGGTACTCATTCCTACGAGCAGTACTTC.

The V and J genes are TRBV9 and TRBJ1-3; D remains ambiguous. Germline assignment: CDR1 SGDLS and CDR2 YYNGEE. The CDR3 length is 15 residues. The V end lost 0 bases, the J end lost 4 bases, and 11 bases lay between the germline ends. The CDR3, as DNA: TGTGCCAGCAGCGTAGATTGGGCAGTAGGAAACACCATATATTTT. It specifies CASSVDWAVGNTIYF.

This sequence joins TRBV5-4 and TRBJ1-2; D not resolved. CDR3 length: 12 amino acids. Looked up from germline, CDR1 is SGHNT and CDR2 is YYREEE (reference sequence). V shed 5 bases and J shed 7 bases, with 12 bases lying between them. The CDR3 here is CASRQEPSGYTF. The CDR3 DNA follows: TGTGCCAGCAGGCAGGAGCCCTCTGGCTACACCTTC.

The rearrangement uses TRBV11-3 and TRBJ2-2, with no clear D. Trimming cost V 0 bases and J 7 bases, with 6 bases left between them. The length of the CDR3 is 13 residues. From germline, CDR1 is SGHNT and CDR2 YENEEA. CDR3 sequence (DNA): TGTGCCAGCAGCTTAGATCAGAACGGGGAGCTGTTTTTT. This gives the protein CASSLDQNGELFF.

The chain recombines TRBV5-1 with TRBJ2-5; tentatively, D is TRBD1 or TRBD2 (7 bases each). There are 16 residues in the CDR3. V lost 1 base, J lost 5 bases, and 18 bases lay in between. The germline gives CDR1 SGHRS, CDR2 YFSETQ. The DNA of the CDR3 is TGCGCCAGCAGCTTGACCCCAGGGGGGGGCTTTGAGACCCAGTACTTC. Protein: CASSLTPGGGFETQYF.

V usage is TRBV15 and J usage is TRBJ2-7; D possibly corresponds to TRBD2 (5 bases). Germline assignment: CDR1 LNHNV and CDR2 YYDKDF (reference sequence). This CDR3 has 13 amino acids. The germline V and J ends were trimmed by 8 bases and 5 bases, with 16 bases remaining between them. The CDR3 DNA reads TGTGCCACCTCGCGAGGCGGGCTGAACGAGCAGTACTTC. Residues: CATSRGGLNEQYF.

V usage is TRBV2 and J usage is TRBJ1-2, with TRBD1 identical over 12 bases. Per germline, CDR1 SNHLY and CDR2 FYNNEI. V lost 6 bases to trimming and J lost 7 bases; unmatched junction nucleotides: 6. The CDR3 runs to 14 residues. CDR3: CASRGTGGRGGYTF. The CDR3 DNA reads TGTGCCAGCAGGGGGACAGGGGGCAGGGGTGGCTACACCTTC.

V and J are TRBV28 and TRBJ2-2; a possible D gene is TRBD1 (8 bases). V was shortened by 9 bases and J by 5 bases, with 13 bases between the two germline ends. Germline V lookup: CDR1 MDHEN, CDR2 SYDVKM. This CDR3 contains 13 residues. The CDR3: CASHRGGTGELFF. The CDR3 region has the DNA TGTGCCAGTCACAGGGGGGGGACCGGGGAGCTGTTTTTT. The full variable domain, with the rest looked up from reference TRBV28 and TRBJ2-2, is DVKVTQSSRYLVKRTGEKVFLECVQDMDHENMFWYRQDPGLGLRLIYFSYDVKMKEKGDIPEGYSVSREKKERFSLILESASTNQTSMYLCASHRGGTGELFFGEGSRLTVL.

This chain links TRBV5-4 with TRBJ2-5, with D possibly being TRBD1 (5 bases). The CDR3 runs 13 residues. Trimming cost V 3 bases and J 3 bases, with 9 bases left between them. Germline V gene lookup returns CDR1 SGHNT and CDR2 YYREEE (reference sequence). CDR3 coding DNA: TGTGCCAGCAGCTCGCTGACAGAAGAGACCCAGTACTTC. Translating gives CASSSLTEETQYF.

The rearrangement uses TRBV9 and TRBJ2-7; 7 nucleotides match TRBD2. Trimming cost V 0 bases and J 3 bases; bases outside gene matches: 6. CDR1 and CDR2 from the germline V gene are SGDLS and YYNGEE. The CDR3 contains 15 residues. The CDR3 nucleotides read TGTGCCAGCAGCGTAGATGACGGGAGGTTCTACGAGCAGTACTTC. It encodes CASSVDDGRFYEQYF.

The chain employs TRBV9 and TRBJ2-2; D possibly corresponds to TRBD2 (5 bases). Trimming cost V 1 base and J 1 base, with 14 bases left between them. The CDR3 has 17 amino acids. The germline gives CDR1 SGDLS, CDR2 YYNGEE. Here the CDR3 reads CASSVTPGGGNTGELFF. CDR3 sequence (DNA): TGTGCCAGCAGCGTAACCCCCGGAGGAGGGAACACCGGGGAGCTGTTTTTT.

This clone is labeled as medium-sized. CDR3: CASSESGSGTQYF. CDR3 nucleotides: TGTGCCAGCAGTGAGAGCGGGAGCGGGACCCAGTACTTC. This chain uses TRBV2 with TRBJ2-5, with 8 positions matching TRBD2. Germline lookup yields CDR1 SNHLY and CDR2 FYNNEI. V shed 3 bases, J shed 7 bases, and the junction held 4 bases outside the gene matches. There are 13 residues in the CDR3.

This sequence joins TRBV5-5 and TRBJ2-7; D unclear. The germline V gene encodes CDR1 SGHKS and CDR2 YYEKEE (reference sequence). The CDR3 extends over 15 amino acids. V lost 0 bases and J 1 base, leaving 11 bases between the germline ends. In nucleotides, the CDR3 is TGTGCCAGCAGCTTGGCCGTGATAGGATCCTACGAGCAGTACTTC. Translating it yields CASSLAVIGSYEQYF.

The chain employs TRBV7-2 and TRBJ2-1; D unclear. Trimming took off 6 bases at V and 5 bases at J, with 17 bases between the two ends. Germline assignment: CDR1 SGHTA and CDR2 FQGNSA. The CDR3 covers 15 residues. This CDR3 reads CASRSLGRNHNEQFF. The CDR3 region has the DNA TGTGCCAGCAGGAGCCTAGGTCGGAACCACAATGAGCAGTTCTTC.

The chain is built from TRBV18 and TRBJ1-3; D ambiguous. Germline V gene sequence: CDR1 KGHSH, CDR2 LQKENI. The CDR3 totals 15 residues. V lost 2 bases and J lost 0, with 8 bases in between. CDR3 residues: CASSPNPDSGNTIYF. CDR3 bases: TGTGCCAGCTCACCAAACCCAGACTCTGGAAACACCATATATTTT.